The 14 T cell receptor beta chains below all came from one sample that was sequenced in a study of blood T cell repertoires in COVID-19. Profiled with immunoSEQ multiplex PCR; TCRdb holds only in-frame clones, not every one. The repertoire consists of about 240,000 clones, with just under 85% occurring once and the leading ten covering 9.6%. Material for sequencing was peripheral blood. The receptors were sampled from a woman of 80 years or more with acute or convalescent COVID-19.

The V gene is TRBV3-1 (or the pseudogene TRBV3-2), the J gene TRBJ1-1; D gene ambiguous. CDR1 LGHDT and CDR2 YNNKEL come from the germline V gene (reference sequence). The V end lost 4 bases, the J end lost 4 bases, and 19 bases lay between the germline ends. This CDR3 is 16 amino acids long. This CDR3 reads CASSLTSRPGGTEAFF. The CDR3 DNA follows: TGTGCCAGCAGCCTGACCTCACGACCCGGAGGCACTGAAGCTTTCTTT.

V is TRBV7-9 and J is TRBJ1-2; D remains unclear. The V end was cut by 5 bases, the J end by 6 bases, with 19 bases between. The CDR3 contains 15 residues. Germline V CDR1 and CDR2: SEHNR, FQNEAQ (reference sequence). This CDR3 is CASSPPKSFADGYTF. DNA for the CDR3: TGTGCCAGCAGCCCCCCCAAGAGTTTTGCGGATGGCTACACCTTC.

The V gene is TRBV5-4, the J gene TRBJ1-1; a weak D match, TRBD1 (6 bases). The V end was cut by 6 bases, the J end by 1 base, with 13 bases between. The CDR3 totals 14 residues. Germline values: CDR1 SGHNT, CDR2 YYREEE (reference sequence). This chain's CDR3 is CASTSGHRNTEAFF. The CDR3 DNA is TGTGCCAGCACCTCGGGACACCGGAACACTGAAGCTTTCTTT.

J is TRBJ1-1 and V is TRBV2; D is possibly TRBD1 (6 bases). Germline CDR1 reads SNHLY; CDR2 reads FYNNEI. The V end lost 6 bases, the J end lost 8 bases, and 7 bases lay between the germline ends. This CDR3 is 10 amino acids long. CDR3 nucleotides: TGTGCCAGCAGGCAGGGGGAAGCTTTCTTT. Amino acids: CASRQGEAFF.

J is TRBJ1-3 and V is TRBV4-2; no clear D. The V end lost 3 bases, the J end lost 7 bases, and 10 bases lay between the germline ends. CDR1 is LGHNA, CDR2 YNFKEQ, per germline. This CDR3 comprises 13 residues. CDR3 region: CASSQTAGNTIYF. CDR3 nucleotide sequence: TGTGCCAGCAGCCAGACGGCCGGGAACACCATATATTTT.

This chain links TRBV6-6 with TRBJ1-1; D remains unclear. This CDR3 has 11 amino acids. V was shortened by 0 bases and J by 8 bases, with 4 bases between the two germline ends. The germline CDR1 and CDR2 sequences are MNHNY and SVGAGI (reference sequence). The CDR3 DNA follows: TGTGCCAGCAGTTACTCGAGGGAAGCTTTCTTT. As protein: CASSYSREAFF.

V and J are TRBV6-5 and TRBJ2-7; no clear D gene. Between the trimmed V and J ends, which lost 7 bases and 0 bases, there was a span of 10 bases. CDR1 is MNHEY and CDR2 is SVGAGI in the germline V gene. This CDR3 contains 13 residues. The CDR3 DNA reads TGTGCCAGCACGAGCGTTTTCTCCTACGAGCAGTACTTC. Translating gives CASTSVFSYEQYF.

CDR3 coding DNA: TGTGCCAGCAGCCTACCTCTCTCCCGACAGGGTCGCTACGAGCAGTACTTC. As protein: CASSLPLSRQGRYEQYF. The rearrangement joins TRBV3-1 (or the pseudogene TRBV3-2) to TRBJ2-7; TRBD1 matches at 7 bases. The V gene end was trimmed by 4 bases and the J gene end by 3 bases; junction bases not matched to a gene: 15. This CDR3 is 17 amino acids long. Germline V gives CDR1 LGHDT, CDR2 YNNKEL (reference sequence).

This CDR3 reads CASSAGSGRGQRGYTF. CDR3 bases: TGTGCCAGCAGCGCCGGCTCCGGCAGGGGGCAGCGTGGCTACACCTTC. The gene calls are TRBV5-4 and TRBJ1-2, with 8 bases matching TRBD1. The CDR3 has 16 residues. V gave up 4 bases and J gave up 7 bases; unmatched junction bases: 15. Germline V lookup: CDR1 SGHNT, CDR2 YYREEE (reference sequence).

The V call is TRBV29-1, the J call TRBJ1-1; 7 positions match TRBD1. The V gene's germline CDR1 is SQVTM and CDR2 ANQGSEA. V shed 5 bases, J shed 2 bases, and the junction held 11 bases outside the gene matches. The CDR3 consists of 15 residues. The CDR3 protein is CSVSGSGGGNTEAFF. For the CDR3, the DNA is TGCAGCGTTAGTGGTTCAGGGGGAGGCAACACTGAAGCTTTCTTT. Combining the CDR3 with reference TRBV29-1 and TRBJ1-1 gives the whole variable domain SAVISQKPSRDICQRGTSLTIQCQVDSQVTMMFWYRQQPGQSLTLIATANQGSEATYESGFVIDKFPISRPNLTFSTLTVSNMSPEDSSIYLCSVSGSGGGNTEAFFGQGTRLTVV.

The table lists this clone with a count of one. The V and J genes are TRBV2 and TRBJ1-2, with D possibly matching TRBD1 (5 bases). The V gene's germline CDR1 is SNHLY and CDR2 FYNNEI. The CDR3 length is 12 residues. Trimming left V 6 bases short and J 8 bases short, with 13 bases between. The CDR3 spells CASRMGGEGYTF. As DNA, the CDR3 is TGTGCCAGCAGAATGGGGGGGGAGGGCTACACCTTC.

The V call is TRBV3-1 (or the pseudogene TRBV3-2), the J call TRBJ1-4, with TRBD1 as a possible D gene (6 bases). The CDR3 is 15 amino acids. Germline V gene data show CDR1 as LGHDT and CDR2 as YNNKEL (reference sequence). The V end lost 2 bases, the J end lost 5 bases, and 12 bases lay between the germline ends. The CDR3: CASSQITGFNEKLFF. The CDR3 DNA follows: TGTGCCAGCAGCCAAATAACAGGGTTCAATGAAAAACTGTTTTTT.

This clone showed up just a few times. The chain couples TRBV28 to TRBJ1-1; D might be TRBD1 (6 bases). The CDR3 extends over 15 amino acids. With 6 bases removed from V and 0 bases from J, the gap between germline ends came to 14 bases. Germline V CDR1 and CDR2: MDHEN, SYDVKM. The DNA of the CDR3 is TGTGCCAGCAGGCCGACAGGCAGAATGAACACTGAAGCTTTCTTT. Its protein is CASRPTGRMNTEAFF.

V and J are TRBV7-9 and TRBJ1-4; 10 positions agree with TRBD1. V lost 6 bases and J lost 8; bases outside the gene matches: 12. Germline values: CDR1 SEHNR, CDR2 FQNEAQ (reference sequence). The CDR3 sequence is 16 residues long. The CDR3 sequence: CASSYGDRGRQEKLFF. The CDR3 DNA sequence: TGTGCCAGCAGTTATGGGGACAGGGGAAGGCAAGAAAAACTGTTTTTT. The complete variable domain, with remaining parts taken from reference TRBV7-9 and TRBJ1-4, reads DTGVSQNPRHKITKRGQNVTFRCDPISEHNRLYWYRQTLGQGPEFLTYFQNEAQLEKSRLLSDRFSAERPKGSFSTLEIQRTEQGDSAMYLCASSYGDRGRQEKLFFGSGTQLSVL.